Listed here are 9 T cell receptor beta chains from one sample, sequenced in a study of blood T cell repertoires in COVID-19. Only in-frame clones appear in the TCRdb table, and some are missing; sequencing was by immunoSEQ multiplex PCR. The table has some 300,000 clones, almost 90% seen once. The sequenced sample consisted of peripheral blood. These receptors all stem from a woman aged 35 to 49 with COVID-19, enrolled during active disease.

The chain employs TRBV10-3 and TRBJ1-5; a weak D match, TRBD1 (5 bases). The CDR3 is made up of 15 amino acids. CDR1 is ENHRY and CDR2 is SYGVKD in the germline V gene. V was pared by 2 bases and J by 4 bases, with 12 bases between. This CDR3 is CAISERQPDNQPQHF. CDR3 bases: TGTGCCATCAGTGAGCGACAGCCGGATAATCAGCCCCAGCATTTT.

The chain employs TRBV15 and TRBJ2-7; 8 bases map to TRBD1. Germline V CDR1 and CDR2: LNHNV, YYDKDF (reference sequence). This CDR3 is built from 16 residues. J was trimmed by 0 bases and V by 2 bases; bases with no gene match: 6. The CDR3 sequence is CATSRPTGVASYEQYF. The CDR3 DNA sequence: TGTGCCACCAGCAGACCGACAGGGGTGGCCTCCTACGAGCAGTACTTC. The full variable domain, with the rest looked up from reference TRBV15 and TRBJ2-7, is DAMVIQNPRYQVTQFGKPVTLSCSQTLNHNVMYWYQQKSSQAPKLLFHYYDKDFNNEADTPDNFQSRRPNTSFCFLDIRSPGLGDTAMYLCATSRPTGVASYEQYFGPGTRLTVT.

J is TRBJ2-2 and V is TRBV19; D uncertain. The germline V and J ends were trimmed by 3 bases and 5 bases, with 4 bases remaining between them. The CDR3 extends over 12 amino acids. Per germline, CDR1 LNHDA and CDR2 SQIVND (reference sequence). The CDR3 nucleotides are TGTGCCAGTAGTATCCTAACCGGGGAGCTGTTTTTT. Encoded protein: CASSILTGELFF. The variable domain in full, with the rest retrieved from reference TRBV19 and TRBJ2-2, is DGGITQSPKYLFRKEGQNVTLSCEQNLNHDAMYWYRQDPGQGLRLIYYSQIVNDFQKGDIAEGYSVSREKKESFPLTVTSAQKNPTAFYLCASSILTGELFFGEGSRLTVL.

CDR3 in amino acids: CATSSAGGPYNEQFF. CDR3 DNA sequence: TGTGCCACCAGTTCGGCGGGAGGGCCCTACAATGAGCAGTTCTTC. The chain combines TRBV24-1 with TRBJ2-1; 9 bases are a match to TRBD2. Per the germline V gene, CDR1 is KGHDR and CDR2 is SFDVKD. V lost 6 bases, J lost 2 bases, and 4 bases stayed unmatched. The CDR3 loop spans 15 amino acids.

This chain joins TRBV11-2 and TRBJ1-6, with a possible D match to TRBD1 (5 bases). Germline CDR1 and CDR2: SGHAT and FQNNGV. The V end was cut by 2 bases, the J end by 7 bases, with 12 bases between. The CDR3 has 15 amino acids. The chain's CDR3 is CASSLQGAVNSPLHF. Written as DNA, the CDR3 is TGTGCCAGCAGCTTACAGGGCGCAGTCAATTCACCCCTCCACTTT.

This chain uses TRBV7-6 with TRBJ1-1, with 10 bases fitting TRBD1. Germline CDR1 SGHVS, CDR2 FNYEAQ. CDR3 length equals 17 residues. J gave up 2 bases and V 3 bases, and 9 bases lay outside the gene matches. CDR3 amino acids: CASSLGGTGASNTEAFF. CDR3 nucleotide sequence: TGTGCCAGCAGCTTGGGAGGGACAGGGGCCTCCAACACTGAAGCTTTCTTT.

The chain combines TRBV9 with TRBJ1-3; the D gene is possibly TRBD1 (5 bases). Germline-derived CDR1 and CDR2 are SGDLS and YYNGEE. The CDR3 length is 17 residues. The V gene lost 4 bases and the J gene lost 0 bases, with 17 bases spanning the gap. CDR3 sequence: CASSPPPMGLSGNTIYF. The CDR3 nucleotides are TGTGCCAGCAGCCCGCCCCCAATGGGACTCTCTGGAAACACCATATATTTT.

The chain carries TRBV28 and TRBJ2-1; TRBD2 matches 14 bases. CDR3 size: 16 residues. V lost 6 bases, J lost 6 bases, and 7 bases stayed unmatched. CDR1 MDHEN and CDR2 SYDVKM come from the germline V gene. This CDR3 is CASSQRGLAGANEQFF. The CDR3 DNA sequence: TGTGCCAGCAGCCAAAGGGGACTAGCGGGAGCCAATGAGCAGTTCTTC.

This chain links TRBV5-1 with TRBJ1-4; 7 positions match TRBD1. The germline V gene encodes CDR1 SGHRS and CDR2 YFSETQ. The ends lost 5 bases at V and 7 bases at J; junction bases unmatched: 11. This CDR3 is 15 amino acids long. CDR3 in DNA: TGCGCCAGCAGTCGAATACAGGGGAGGCGTGAAAAACTGTTTTTT. This translates into CASSRIQGRREKLFF.